Sequencing of this T cell receptor (beta chain) was carried out in a study of blood T cell repertoires in COVID-19. Study details: Acute and convalescent COVID-19 specimens originated in the United States, Italy and Spain. From T cells, B-cell-depleted T cells, or PBMCs came the material, which was cDNA or gDNA.

Germline V gene sequence: CDR1 MNHEY, CDR2 SMNVEV (reference sequence). V was pared by 5 bases and J by 2 bases, with 11 bases between. There are 14 residues in the CDR3. In the original analysis: How many nucleated cells were present was estimated from reference gene primer amplification. The data were produced by immunoSEQ multiplex PCR, yet TCRdb's version contains in-frame clones alone and is incomplete. The V and J calls and clone size are taken from that table; D and trimming were inferred from the DNA. The sample yields 120,000 or so clones, approximately 82% seen once. Source material: peripheral blood. J is TRBJ2-3 and V is TRBV27, with D possibly being TRBD1 (5 bases). This receptor was taken from a man aged 80 or over with active or convalescent COVID-19. CDR3 amino acids: CASSLGHYTDTQYF. For the CDR3, the DNA is TGTGCCAGCAGTCTTGGACACTACACAGATACGCAGTATTTT.